This TCR beta chain was obtained from a study of read filtering for tumor transcriptome and immune sequencing. Ten or more counts support this clonotype. This library used around 400 ng RNA and molecular barcoded adaptors spanning alpha/delta and beta/gamma chains. From the reads, TCRdb called clonotypes with MiXCR, one entry per CDR3 protein. The sample holds more than 55,000 distinct CDR3 sequences, around 20% seen once. This CDR3 has 16 residues. CDR1 and CDR2 from the germline V gene are KGHSH and LQKENI. The V end lost 6 bases, the J end lost 0 bases, and 18 bases lay between the germline ends. J is TRBJ2-7 and V is TRBV18, with a weak D call TRBD2 (5 bases). This clonotype originated in a donor aged 40 or over with multiple myeloma. What was sequenced was a population of CD138-negative cells sorted from bone marrow. CDR3 sequence (DNA): TGTGCCAGCTCCCCTCTGGACGGGGTGGTCTCCTACGAGCAGTACTTC. Its translation is CASSPLDGVVSYEQYF.